Listed below are T cell receptor beta chains from one sample, sequenced in a study of Ad26.COV2.S vaccination and SARS-CoV-2 variants. The data were produced by immunoSEQ multiplex PCR, yet TCRdb's version contains in-frame clones alone and is incomplete. The sample has approximately 300,000 clones, approximately 80% seen once; the top ten hold 2% to 2.5%. The starting material was peripheral blood, obtained in a trial of Ad26.COV2.S vaccine versus placebo. Receptors were obtained from a person aged 18 to 65 who received the Ad26.COV2.S COVID-19 vaccine or a placebo. Each CDR3 is given with its conserved first and last residue. A D gene is named only where the DNA matches it firmly. The size of a clone is reported for some rows only, either as once, few or many, or as a class for expanded clones.

>TRBJ2-5|TRBV28|NA|NA
CASYGDSEKTQYF
TGTGCCAGCTATGGGGACTCCGAAAAGACCCAGTACTTC
>TRBJ1-6|TRBV6-2/TRBV6-3|NA|NA
CASSPLPQEDNSPLHF
TGTGCCAGCAGCCCTCTACCGCAGGAGGATAATTCACCCCTCCACTTT
>TRBJ1-1|TRBV3-1/TRBV3-2|NA|once
CASSQRREGVVRTEAFF
TGTGCCAGCAGCCAACGAAGGGAGGGGGTGGTGAGGACTGAAGCTTTCTTT
>TRBJ1-2|TRBV2|TRBD1|NA
CASSAGGAGYGYTF
TGTGCCAGCAGTGCAGGGGGCGCAGGCTATGGCTACACCTTC
>TRBJ2-7|TRBV12-3/TRBV12-4|NA|many
CASSLARPYEQYF
TGTGCCAGCAGTTTGGCAAGGCCCTACGAGCAGTACTTC
>TRBJ1-2|TRBV25-1|NA|NA
CASSSWGNYGYTF
TGTGCCAGCAGTTCCTGGGGGAACTATGGCTACACCTTC
>TRBJ2-2|TRBV27|NA|NA
CASSPPPPGELFF
TGTGCCAGCAGTCCCCCCCCGCCCGGGGAGCTGTTTTTT
>TRBJ1-1|TRBV25-1|NA|NA
CASSVREGRTEAFF
TGTGCCAGCAGTGTAAGAGAGGGCCGGACTGAAGCTTTCTTT
>TRBJ1-3|TRBV9|TRBD1|NA
CASSHTGGLGNTIYF
TGTGCCAGCAGCCACACAGGGGGCCTTGGAAACACCATATATTTT
>TRBJ1-5|TRBV27|TRBD1|NA
CASSLFSVTGDSNQPQHF
TGTGCCAGCAGTTTATTCTCCGTGACAGGGGATAGCAATCAGCCCCAGCATTTT
>TRBJ1-1|TRBV2|NA|NA
CASSVTNRDTEAFF
TGTGCCAGCAGTGTAACGAATCGAGATACTGAAGCTTTCTTT
>TRBJ1-2|TRBV19|NA|NA
CASRGGSTNYGYTF
TGTGCCAGTAGGGGAGGAAGTACCAACTATGGCTACACCTTC
>TRBJ2-7|TRBV27|NA|NA
CASSRQALSYEQYF
TGTGCCAGCAGTAGACAGGCCCTCTCCTACGAGCAGTACTTC
>TRBJ1-2|TRBV5-1|TRBD1|NA
CASSLHGTGGDGYTF
TGCGCCAGCAGCTTACACGGGACAGGGGGCGATGGCTACACCTTC
>TRBJ1-2|TRBV6-5|NA|NA
CASSYHHTSAAYGYTF
TGTGCCAGCAGTTACCATCATACCTCCGCAGCCTATGGCTACACCTTC
>TRBJ1-6|TRBV19|NA|NA
CASSIGIRVDSPLHF
TGTGCCAGTAGTATAGGAATTCGAGTGGATTCACCCCTCCACTTT